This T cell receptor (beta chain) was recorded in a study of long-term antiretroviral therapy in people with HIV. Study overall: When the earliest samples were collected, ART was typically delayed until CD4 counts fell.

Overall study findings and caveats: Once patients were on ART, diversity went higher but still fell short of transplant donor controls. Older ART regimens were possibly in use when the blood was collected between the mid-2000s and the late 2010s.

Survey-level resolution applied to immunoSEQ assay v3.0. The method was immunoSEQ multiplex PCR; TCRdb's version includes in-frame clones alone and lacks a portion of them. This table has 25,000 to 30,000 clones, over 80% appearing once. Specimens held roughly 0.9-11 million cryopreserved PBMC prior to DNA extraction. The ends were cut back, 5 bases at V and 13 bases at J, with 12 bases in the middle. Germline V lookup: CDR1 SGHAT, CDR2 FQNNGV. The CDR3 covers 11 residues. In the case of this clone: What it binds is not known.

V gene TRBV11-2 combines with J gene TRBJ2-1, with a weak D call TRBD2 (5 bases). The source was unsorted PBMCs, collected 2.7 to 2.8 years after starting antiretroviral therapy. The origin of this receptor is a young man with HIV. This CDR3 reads CASSTSPGQFF. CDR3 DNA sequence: TGTGCCAGCAGCACCTCCCCGGGACAGTTCTTC. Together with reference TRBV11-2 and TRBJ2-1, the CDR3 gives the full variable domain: EAGVAQSPRYKIIEKRQSVAFWCNPISGHATLYWYQQILGQGPKLLIQFQNNGVVDDSQLPKDRFSAERLKGVDSTLKIQPAKLEDSAVYLCASSTSPGQFFGPGTRLTVL.